The clone carrying this TCR beta chain has just one count. This CDR3 has 16 amino acids. V dropped 5 bases and J dropped 3; count of bases not matched to a gene: 10. Germline V gene lookup returns CDR1 MNHEY and CDR2 SMNVEV (reference sequence). This record comes from a study of OX40 agonist ivuxolimab in advanced cancers. Study information: As their treatment, patients were administered ivuxolimab, an agonistic anti-OX40 (CD134) antibody. Hepatocellular carcinoma, melanoma, renal cell or head and neck cancer was diagnosed in the dose-escalation patients.

Sequencing was performed with immunoSEQ multiplex PCR; in TCRdb, only in-frame clones are kept and a portion is missing. The sample yields about 58,000 clones, roughly four fifths seen once. This TCR derives from an adult with an advanced solid tumor such as melanoma, head and neck, liver or kidney cancer. The gene calls are TRBV27 and TRBJ2-1; 7 bases agree with TRBD2. Here the sequenced sample was CD4+ or CD8+ T cells sorted from blood, taken in a trial of the OX40 agonist ivuxolimab. This CDR3 reads CASSPPGERDYNEQFF. The CDR3 DNA follows: TGTGCCAGCAGTCCGCCGGGGGAGCGGGACTACAATGAGCAGTTCTTC.